This TCR beta chain was sequenced for a study of graft-versus-host responses after intestinal transplantation. Trimming cost V 5 bases and J 0 bases, with 11 bases left between them. CDR1 is MNHEY and CDR2 is SMNVEV in the germline V gene (reference sequence). This CDR3 has 15 amino acids. Turning to this clone: Its specificity is not known.

Here immunoSEQ multiplex PCR was the method, and the copy in TCRdb shows in-frame clones only, minus some. Among more than 100,000 clones listed, 90% to 95% were seen once. The sequence was obtained from a human donor who received an intestinal transplant. This chain uses TRBV27 with TRBJ2-1, with TRBD2 as a possible D gene (5 bases). Material: unstimulated CD4+ T cells sorted from spleen or lymph node cells, obtained before intestinal transplant. The CDR3 DNA sequence: TGTGCCAGCAGTCGGCGTACTAGCTCCTACAATGAGCAGTTCTTC. It is translated as CASSRRTSSYNEQFF.